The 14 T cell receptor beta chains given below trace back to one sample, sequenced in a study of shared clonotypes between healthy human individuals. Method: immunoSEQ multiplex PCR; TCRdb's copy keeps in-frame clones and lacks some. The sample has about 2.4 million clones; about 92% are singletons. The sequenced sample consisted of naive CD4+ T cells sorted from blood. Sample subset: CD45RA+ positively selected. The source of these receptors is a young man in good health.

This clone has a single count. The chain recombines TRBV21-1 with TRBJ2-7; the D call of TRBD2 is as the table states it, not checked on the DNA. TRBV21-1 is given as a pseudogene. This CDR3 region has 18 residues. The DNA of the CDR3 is TGTGCCAGCAGCCCACCCCCCAGCGGGGGGAAAACCTCCTACGAGCAGTACTTC. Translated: CASSPPPSGGKTSYEQYF.

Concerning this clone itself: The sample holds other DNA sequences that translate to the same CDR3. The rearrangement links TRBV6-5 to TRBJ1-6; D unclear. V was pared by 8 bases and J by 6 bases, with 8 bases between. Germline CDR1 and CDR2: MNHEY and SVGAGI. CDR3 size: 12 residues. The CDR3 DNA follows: TGTGCCAGCCTTACAGTTAATTCACCCCTCCACTTT. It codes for CASLTVNSPLHF.

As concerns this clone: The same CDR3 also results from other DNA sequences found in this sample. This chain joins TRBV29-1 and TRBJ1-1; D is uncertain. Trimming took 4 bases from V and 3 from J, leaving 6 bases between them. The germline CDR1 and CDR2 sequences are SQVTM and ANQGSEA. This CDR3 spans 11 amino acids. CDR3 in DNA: TGCAGCGTTGGAACGGACACTGAAGCTTTCTTT. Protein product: CSVGTDTEAFF.

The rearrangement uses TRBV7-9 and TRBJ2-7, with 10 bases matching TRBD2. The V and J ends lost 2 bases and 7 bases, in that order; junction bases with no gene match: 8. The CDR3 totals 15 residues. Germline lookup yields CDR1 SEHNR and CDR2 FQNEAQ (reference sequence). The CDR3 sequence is CASSLSLRLAGEQYF. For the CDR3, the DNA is TGTGCCAGCAGCTTATCGCTTCGACTAGCGGGTGAGCAGTACTTC.

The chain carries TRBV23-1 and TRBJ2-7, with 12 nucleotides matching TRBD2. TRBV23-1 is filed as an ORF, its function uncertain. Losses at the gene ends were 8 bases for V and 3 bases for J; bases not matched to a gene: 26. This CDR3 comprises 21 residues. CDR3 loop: CASESIPKLAGGGIDRYEQYF. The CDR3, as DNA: TGCGCCAGCGAGTCAATCCCCAAACTAGCGGGAGGAGGAATAGACCGCTACGAGCAGTACTTC.

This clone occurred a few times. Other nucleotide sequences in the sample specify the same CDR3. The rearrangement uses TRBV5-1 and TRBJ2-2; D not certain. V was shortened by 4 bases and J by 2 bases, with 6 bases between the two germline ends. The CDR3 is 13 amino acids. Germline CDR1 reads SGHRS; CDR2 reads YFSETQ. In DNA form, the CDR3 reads TGCGCCAGCAGCCTATACAACACCGGGGAGCTGTTTTTT. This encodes CASSLYNTGELFF.

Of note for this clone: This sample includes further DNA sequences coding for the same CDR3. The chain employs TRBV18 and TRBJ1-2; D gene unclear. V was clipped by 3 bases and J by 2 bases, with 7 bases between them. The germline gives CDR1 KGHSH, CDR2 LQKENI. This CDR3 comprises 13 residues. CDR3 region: CASSPAENYGYTF. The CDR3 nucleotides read TGTGCCAGCTCACCCGCGGAAAACTATGGCTACACCTTC.

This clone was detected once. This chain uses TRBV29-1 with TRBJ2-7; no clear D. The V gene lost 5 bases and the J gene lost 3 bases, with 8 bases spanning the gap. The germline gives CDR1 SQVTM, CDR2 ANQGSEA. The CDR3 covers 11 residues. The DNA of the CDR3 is TGCAGCGTTCTCGATTACTACGAGCAGTACTTC. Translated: CSVLDYYEQYF.

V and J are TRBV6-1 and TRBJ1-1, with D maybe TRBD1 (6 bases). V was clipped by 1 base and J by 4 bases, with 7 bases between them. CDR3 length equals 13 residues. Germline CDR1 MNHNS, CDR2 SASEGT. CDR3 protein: CASSEGGATEAFF. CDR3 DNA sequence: TGTGCCAGCAGTGAAGGGGGGGCCACTGAAGCTTTCTTT.

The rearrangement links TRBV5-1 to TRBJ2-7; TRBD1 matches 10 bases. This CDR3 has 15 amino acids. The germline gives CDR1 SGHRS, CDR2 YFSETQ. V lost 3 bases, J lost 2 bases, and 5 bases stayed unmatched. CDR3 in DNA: TGCGCCAGCAGCTCGAGGGACAGGGGAGCCTACGAGCAGTACTTC. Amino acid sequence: CASSSRDRGAYEQYF. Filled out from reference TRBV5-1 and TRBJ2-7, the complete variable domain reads KAGVTQTPRYLIKTRGQQVTLSCSPISGHRSVSWYQQTPGQGLQFLFEYFSETQRNKGNFPGRFSGRQFSNSRSEMNVSTLELGDSALYLCASSSRDRGAYEQYFGPGTRLTVT.

The chain's CDR3 is CASSLGQGYGNTIYF. The CDR3 DNA is TGTGCCAGCAGCTTGGGACAGGGGTACGGAAACACCATATATTTT. The rearrangement uses TRBV11-3 and TRBJ1-3; 10 bases map to TRBD1. J lost 4 bases, V lost 3 bases, and 3 bases had no gene match. CDR3 size: 15 residues. Germline V gene sequence: CDR1 SGHNT, CDR2 YENEEA.

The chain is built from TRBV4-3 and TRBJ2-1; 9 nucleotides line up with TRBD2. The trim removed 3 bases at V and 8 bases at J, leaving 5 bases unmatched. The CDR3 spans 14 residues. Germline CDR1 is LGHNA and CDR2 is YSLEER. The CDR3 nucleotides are TGCGCCAGCAGCCACTCGGGACTAGCTGATGAGCAGTTCTTC. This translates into CASSHSGLADEQFF.

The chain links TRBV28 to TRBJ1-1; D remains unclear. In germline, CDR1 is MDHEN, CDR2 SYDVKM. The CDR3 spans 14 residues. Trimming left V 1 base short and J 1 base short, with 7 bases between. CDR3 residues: CASSLFGGNTEAFF. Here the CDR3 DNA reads TGTGCCAGCAGTTTATTCGGCGGGAACACTGAAGCTTTCTTT.

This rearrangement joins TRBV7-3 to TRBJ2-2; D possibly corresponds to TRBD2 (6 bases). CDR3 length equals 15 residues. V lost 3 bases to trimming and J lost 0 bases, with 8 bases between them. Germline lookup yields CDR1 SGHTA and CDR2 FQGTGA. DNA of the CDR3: TGTGCCAGCAGCTTGGGACTCTCGAACACCGGGGAGCTGTTTTTT. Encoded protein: CASSLGLSNTGELFF.